Sequencing of this T cell receptor (beta chain) was carried out in a study of tumor-infiltrating lymphocytes in primary liver carcinoma. Study context: Every patient in the cohort had a primary liver carcinoma. That carcinoma was treated by surgical resection. Spanning 30 to 69 years of age, the patients were men and women. Samples yielded about 3.65 to 7.5 million productive TCRbeta reads, similar across tissue types.

The CDR3 spans 13 residues. Germline values: CDR1 WSHSY, CDR2 SAAADI. Study-wide points: It was tumor-adjacent and tumor-blood pairs that overlapped less than tumor region pairs did.

Worth noting for this clonotype: The antigen is undetermined. A single base separates this from a much larger clone, so it may be a read error.

RNA isolated from unsorted whole blood supplied the blood RNA, with germline DNA also extracted. The researchers produced TCR beta cDNA from roughly 500 ng total RNA with a constant-region primer. Investigators got TCR beta libraries out of three nested multiplex PCR rounds, done with slightly modified ARM-PCR. Use of TRBV1-TRBV30 forward primers with a C-beta reverse primer characterized the first two PCR rounds, which lasted around 9 cycles each. From the multiplex PCR reads, TCRdb called clonotypes with MiXCR, one entry per CDR3 protein. The sample carries about 350,000 distinct CDR3 sequences, 65% recorded once.

The clonotype comes from a man aged 35 to 55 with primary liver carcinoma and hepatitis B virus infection. The specimen was peripheral blood. The chain is built from TRBV10-2 and TRBJ1-6; unclear D gene. CDR3 loop: CVSSESTNSPLHF. CDR3 bases: TGCGTCAGCAGTGAGTCCACTAATTCACCCCTCCACTTT.